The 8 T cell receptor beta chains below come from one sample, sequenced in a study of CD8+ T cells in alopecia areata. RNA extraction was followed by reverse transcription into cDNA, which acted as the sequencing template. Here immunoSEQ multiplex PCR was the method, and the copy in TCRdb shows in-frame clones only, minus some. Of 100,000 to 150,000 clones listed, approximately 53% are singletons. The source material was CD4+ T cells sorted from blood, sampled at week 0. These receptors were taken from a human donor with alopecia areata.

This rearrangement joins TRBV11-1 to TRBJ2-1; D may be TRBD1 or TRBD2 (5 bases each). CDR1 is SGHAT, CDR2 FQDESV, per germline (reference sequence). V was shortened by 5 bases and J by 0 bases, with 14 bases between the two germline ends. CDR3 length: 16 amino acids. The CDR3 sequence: CASSARDPHSYNEQFF. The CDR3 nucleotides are TGTGCCAGCAGCGCAAGGGACCCCCACTCCTACAATGAGCAGTTCTTC.

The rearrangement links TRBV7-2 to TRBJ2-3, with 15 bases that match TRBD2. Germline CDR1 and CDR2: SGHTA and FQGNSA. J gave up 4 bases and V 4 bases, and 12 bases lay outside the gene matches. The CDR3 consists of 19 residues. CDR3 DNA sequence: TGTGCCAGCAGCTCACCCGGACTAGCGGGAGGGGGGGTGTCAGATACGCAGTATTTT. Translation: CASSSPGLAGGGVSDTQYF.

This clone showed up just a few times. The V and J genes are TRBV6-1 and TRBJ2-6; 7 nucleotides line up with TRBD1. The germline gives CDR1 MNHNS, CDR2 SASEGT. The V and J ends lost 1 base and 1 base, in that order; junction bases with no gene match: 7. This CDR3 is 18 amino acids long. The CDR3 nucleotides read TGTGCCAGCAGTGAAGGGGATTACAGGGGATCTGGGGCCAACGTCCTGACTTTC. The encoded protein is CASSEGDYRGSGANVLTF.

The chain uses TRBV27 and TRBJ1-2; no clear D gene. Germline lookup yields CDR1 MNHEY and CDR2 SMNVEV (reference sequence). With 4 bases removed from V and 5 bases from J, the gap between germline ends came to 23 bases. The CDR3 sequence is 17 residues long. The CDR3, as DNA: TGTGCCAGCAGTTCCTTCCCGAACGGATTCTCTCCTTATGGCTACACCTTC. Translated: CASSSFPNGFSPYGYTF.

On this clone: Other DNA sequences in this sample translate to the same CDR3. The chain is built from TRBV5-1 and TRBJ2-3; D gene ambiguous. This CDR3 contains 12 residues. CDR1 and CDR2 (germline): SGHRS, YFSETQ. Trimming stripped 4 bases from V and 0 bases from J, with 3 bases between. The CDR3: CASSISTDTQYF. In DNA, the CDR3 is TGCGCCAGCAGCATCAGCACAGATACGCAGTATTTT.

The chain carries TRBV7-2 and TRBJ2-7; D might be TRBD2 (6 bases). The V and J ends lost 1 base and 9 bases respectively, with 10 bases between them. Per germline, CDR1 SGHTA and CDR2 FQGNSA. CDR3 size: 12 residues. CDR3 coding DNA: TGTGCCAGCAGCTTAGAAGGAGGGGCGCAGTACTTC. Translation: CASSLEGGAQYF.

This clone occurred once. The CDR3 sequence: CASSLGQGAIIAYEQYF. The CDR3 nucleotides read TGCGCCAGCAGCTTGGGGCAGGGGGCGATCATTGCTTACGAGCAGTACTTC. This chain links TRBV5-1 with TRBJ2-7; 8 bases fit TRBD1. The J segment lost 4 bases and the V segment lost 0 bases, leaving 12 bases of the junction unmatched. CDR3 length: 17 amino acids. Germline V lookup: CDR1 SGHRS, CDR2 YFSETQ.

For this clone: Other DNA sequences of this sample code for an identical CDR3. This CDR3 reads CASSLRGLAGGRRTGELFF. The CDR3 DNA is TGTGCCAGCAGCCTTAGAGGACTAGCGGGGGGGCGGCGGACCGGGGAGCTGTTTTTT. The chain employs TRBV14 and TRBJ2-2; 15 nucleotides align to TRBD2. The germline V gene has CDR1 SGHDN and CDR2 FVKESK. The CDR3 loop spans 19 amino acids. Trimming took 4 bases from V and 5 from J; bases not matched to a gene: 11.